This T cell receptor beta chain was sequenced for a study of CD8+ T cells in alopecia areata. Study-level findings and limits: Compared with normal scalp, lesional scalp had higher clonality and more expanded CD8+ clones.

Specified treatment: oral pan-JAK inhibitor, 5-10 mg twice daily. As to this clone: What it binds is not known.

TCR sequencing used cDNA made by reverse transcription of extracted RNA. Only in-frame clones appear in the TCRdb table, and some are missing; sequencing was by immunoSEQ multiplex PCR. The table records about 200,000 clones, about two fifths of them present only once. The source material was CD4+ T cells sorted from blood, sampled at approximately week 30, from a patient treated with tofacitinib. The TCR originated in a human donor with alopecia areata.

The CDR3 spells CAWTRKGLYSYEQYF. CDR3 nucleotide sequence: TGTGCCTGGACCAGGAAGGGATTGTACTCCTACGAGCAGTACTTC. The chain uses TRBV30 and TRBJ2-7; D is unclear. The V end lost 4 bases, the J end lost 0 bases, and 16 bases lay between the germline ends. The CDR3 covers 15 residues. CDR1 is GTSNPN, CDR2 SVGIG, per germline (reference sequence).